The 18 T cell receptor beta chains in this list originate from one sample, sequenced in a study of Ad26.COV2.S vaccination and SARS-CoV-2 variants. The method was immunoSEQ multiplex PCR; TCRdb's version includes in-frame clones alone and lacks a portion of them. The sample includes under 550,000 clones, approximately 90% seen only once; the top ten take around 3.6%. Treatment indicated: roughly 18 received Ad26.COV2.S at low or high dose, single or two shots; 5 received placebo; per-sample allocation not given. It was on day 63 after the first vaccine or placebo injection that samples were taken. The specimen was peripheral blood, collected in a trial of Ad26.COV2.S vaccine versus placebo. These receptors were collected from a person between 18 and 65 years old who received the Ad26.COV2.S COVID-19 vaccine or a placebo.

As for this clone: Other DNA sequences of this sample code for an identical CDR3. The V and J genes are TRBV7-8 and TRBJ2-7, with 7 positions matching TRBD1. The germline gives CDR1 SGHVS, CDR2 FQNEAQ. There are 14 residues in the CDR3. J was trimmed by 2 bases and V by 1 base; bases with no gene match: 2. The CDR3, as DNA: TGTGCCAGCAGCTTAGGCCAGGGGGCCTACGAGCAGTACTTC. Encoded protein: CASSLGQGAYEQYF. The whole variable domain, filled in from reference TRBV7-8 and TRBJ2-7, reads GAGVSQSPRYKVAKRGQDVALRCDPISGHVSLFWYQQALGQGPEFLTYFQNEAQLDKSGLPSDRFFAERPEGSVSTLKIQRTQQEDSAVYLCASSLGQGAYEQYFGPGTRLTVT.

The V gene is TRBV6-2 or TRBV6-3, the J gene TRBJ2-3; the D gene is possibly TRBD2 (5 bases). Germline CDR1 and CDR2: MNHEY and SVGEGT. The CDR3 totals 13 residues. Trimming shortened V by 4 bases and J by 3 bases, and 8 bases separated the two germline ends. CDR3 in amino acids: CASSSRETDTQYF. Written as DNA, the CDR3 is TGTGCCAGCAGTTCCCGGGAAACAGATACGCAGTATTTT.

CDR3 sequence reads: CASSQASGGRVTGELFF. The CDR3 DNA reads as TGCGCCAGCAGCCAAGCCTCCGGGGGCCGTGTCACCGGGGAGCTGTTTTTT. The chain uses TRBV4-1 and TRBJ2-2; either TRBD1 or TRBD2 may supply D (6 bases each). In germline, CDR1 is MGHRA, CDR2 YSYEKL. Trimming shortened V by 1 base and J by 4 bases, and 16 bases separated the two germline ends. The CDR3 runs to 17 residues.

The CDR3 coding sequence is TGTGCCAGCACCTTTGGGACCGGGCGGGGGGGACAAGAGACCCAGTACTTC. Its translation is CASTFGTGRGGQETQYF. The V and J genes are TRBV3-1 (or the pseudogene TRBV3-2) and TRBJ2-5; 9 positions match TRBD2. Trimming cost V 7 bases and J 2 bases; bases outside gene matches: 14. The CDR3 spans 17 residues. CDR1 and CDR2 (germline): LGHDT, YNNKEL (reference sequence).

The rearrangement links TRBV5-1 to TRBJ2-3; TRBD2 agrees at 12 bases. V lost 3 bases and J lost 5; bases outside the gene matches: 4. This CDR3 is built from 15 residues. Germline lookup yields CDR1 SGHRS and CDR2 YFSETQ. CDR3 DNA sequence: TGCGCCAGCAGCTCCCTAGCGGGGGGGAGAGATACGCAGTATTTT. Its translation: CASSSLAGGRDTQYF.

This chain uses TRBV3-1 (or the pseudogene TRBV3-2) with TRBJ2-5; D is unclear. The CDR3 has 17 amino acids. V was trimmed by 0 bases and J by 4 bases, leaving 18 bases between them. Per germline, CDR1 LGHDT and CDR2 YNNKEL (reference sequence). The CDR3 DNA reads as TGTGCCAGCAGCCAAGATGGGTGGACCCCGACTGGAGAGACCCAGTACTTC. It translates to CASSQDGWTPTGETQYF.

J is TRBJ2-1 and V is TRBV28; TRBD2 agrees at 8 bases. In germline, CDR1 is MDHEN, CDR2 SYDVKM. The CDR3 consists of 16 residues. J was trimmed by 0 bases and V by 6 bases; bases with no gene match: 7. In nucleotides, the CDR3 is TGTGCCAGCAGGGTGGCGGGGGGAAGCTCCTACAATGAGCAGTTCTTC. Its translation is CASRVAGGSSYNEQFF.

This clone has at least ten counts. The rearrangement uses TRBV7-9 and TRBJ2-2, with 7 bases identical to TRBD1. This CDR3 region has 15 residues. The germline V gene encodes CDR1 SEHNR and CDR2 FQNEAQ (reference sequence). V dropped 4 bases and J dropped 8; count of bases not matched to a gene: 10. The CDR3 DNA reads TGTGCCAGCAGCTCACCAGTGACAGGGCCGGGGGAGCTGTTTTTT. Encoded protein: CASSSPVTGPGELFF.

The chain couples TRBV9 to TRBJ2-7; TRBD2 is a possible D gene (7 bases). CDR3 length: 12 residues. V lost 3 bases and J 7 bases, leaving 11 bases between the germline ends. Germline V gene lookup returns CDR1 SGDLS and CDR2 YYNGEE. CDR3 DNA sequence: TGTGCCAGCAGCGCGGGGGGCGCAGAGCAGTACTTC. It yields the protein CASSAGGAEQYF.

This clone has a handful of counts. J is TRBJ2-3 and V is TRBV5-6; D unclear. The CDR3 totals 12 residues. V was shortened by 0 bases and J by 5 bases, with 4 bases between the two germline ends. The germline CDR1 and CDR2 sequences are SGHDT and YYEEEE. This CDR3 reads CASSLGRDTQYF. The CDR3 DNA follows: TGTGCCAGCAGCTTGGGTCGAGATACGCAGTATTTT. The variable domain in full, with the rest retrieved from reference TRBV5-6 and TRBJ2-3, is DAGVTQSPTHLIKTRGQQVTLRCSPKSGHDTVSWYQQALGQGPQFIFQYYEEEERQRGNFPDRFSGHQFPNYSSELNVNALLLGDSALYLCASSLGRDTQYFGPGTRLTVL.

The rearrangement links TRBV15 to TRBJ2-3, with 8 bases matching TRBD1. Germline V lookup: CDR1 LNHNV, CDR2 YYDKDF (reference sequence). This CDR3 is 12 amino acids long. V dropped 5 bases and J dropped 5; count of bases not matched to a gene: 0. CDR3 loop: CATSGQGDTQYF. DNA for the CDR3: TGTGCCACCAGCGGACAGGGAGATACGCAGTATTTT.

This clone has a handful of counts. The chain carries TRBV13 and TRBJ2-7; 12 bases line up with TRBD2. Per germline, CDR1 PRHDT and CDR2 FYEKMQ (reference sequence). J gave up 0 bases and V 0 bases, and 6 bases lay outside the gene matches. The CDR3 is made up of 18 amino acids. The CDR3 is CASSLGRGLAGSSYEQYF. Written as DNA, the CDR3 is TGTGCCAGCAGCTTAGGCCGCGGACTAGCGGGGAGCTCCTACGAGCAGTACTTC.

The V and J genes are TRBV9 and TRBJ1-2; D remains ambiguous. The ends were cut back, 0 bases at V and 3 bases at J, with 15 bases in the middle. Germline V gives CDR1 SGDLS, CDR2 YYNGEE. The CDR3 covers 16 residues. The CDR3 is CASSVDQGFPYYGYTF. The CDR3 DNA reads as TGTGCCAGCAGCGTAGATCAAGGGTTTCCTTACTATGGCTACACCTTC.

There are a few counts of this clone. The chain links TRBV9 to TRBJ2-1; D not certain. The CDR3 is 11 residues long. Germline CDR1 SGDLS, CDR2 YYNGEE. The germline V and J ends were trimmed by 0 bases and 9 bases, with 4 bases remaining between them. The DNA of the CDR3 is TGTGCCAGCAGCGTAGAAGGTGAGCAGTTCTTC. Its translation is CASSVEGEQFF. The variable domain in full, completed from reference TRBV9 and TRBJ2-1, reads DSGVTQTPKHLITATGQRVTLRCSPRSGDLSVYWYQQSLDQGLQFLIQYYNGEERAKGNILERFSAQQFPDLHSELNLSSLELGDSALYFCASSVEGEQFFGPGTRLTVL.

The V and J genes are TRBV19 and TRBJ2-3, with 8 bases lining up with TRBD1. This CDR3 spans 15 amino acids. V was clipped by 6 bases and J by 6 bases; unmatched bases: 11. Germline V gene sequence: CDR1 LNHDA, CDR2 SQIVND (reference sequence). Here the CDR3 reads CASSFRGRLGDTQYF. The CDR3 nucleotides are TGTGCCAGTAGCTTCAGGGGGCGATTAGGGGATACGCAGTATTTT.

The chain employs TRBV28 and TRBJ1-5, with unresolved D. Germline lookup yields CDR1 MDHEN and CDR2 SYDVKM. CDR3 size: 15 residues. The germline V and J ends were trimmed by 3 bases and 0 bases, with 9 bases remaining between them. The CDR3 here is CASSLSYYSNQPQHF. CDR3 sequence (DNA): TGTGCCAGCAGTTTGTCCTATTATAGCAATCAGCCCCAGCATTTT.

CDR3: CASSPHQTSSYNEQFF. The CDR3 DNA follows: TGTGCCAGCAGCCCGCACCAAACCAGCTCCTACAATGAGCAGTTCTTC. V gene TRBV7-3 combines with J gene TRBJ2-1; no reliable D call. This CDR3 comprises 16 residues. Deletions cut 5 bases from V and 0 bases from J, with 14 bases between. Looked up from germline, CDR1 is SGHTA and CDR2 is FQGTGA.

This clone was detected a few times. The J gene is TRBJ2-5, the V gene TRBV28, with 8 bases lining up with TRBD2. CDR1 is MDHEN and CDR2 is SYDVKM in the germline V gene. CDR3 length equals 14 residues. The V gene end was trimmed by 6 bases and the J gene end by 1 base; junction bases not matched to a gene: 4. The CDR3 DNA sequence: TGTGCCAGCAGCTTACTAGCGGCCCAAGAGACCCAGTACTTC. Residues: CASSLLAAQETQYF.